The 5 T cell receptor beta chains presented below share a single source sample, sequenced in a study of blood T cell repertoires in COVID-19. Sequencing was performed with immunoSEQ multiplex PCR; in TCRdb, only in-frame clones are kept and a portion is missing. The table shows 100,000 to 150,000 clones, with 88% occurring only once. Sequencing was performed on peripheral blood. These receptors came from a man in his forties or fifties with acute or convalescent COVID-19.

The chain employs TRBV3-1 (or the pseudogene TRBV3-2) and TRBJ1-4; D is uncertain. Trimming cost V 2 bases and J 3 bases, with 4 bases left between them. Germline CDR1 is LGHDT and CDR2 is YNNKEL (reference sequence). The CDR3 spans 13 residues. The DNA for the CDR3 is TGTGCCAGCAGCCAATTATCTAATGAAAAACTGTTTTTT. This codes for CASSQLSNEKLFF.

The V and J genes are TRBV19 and TRBJ2-2, with D possibly TRBD2 on 5 matching bases. Germline V lookup: CDR1 LNHDA, CDR2 SQIVND (reference sequence). This CDR3 contains 15 residues. V was pared by 3 bases and J by 2 bases, with 10 bases between. CDR3 sequence (DNA): TGTGCCAGTAGTATCCCCGGACTTAACACCGGGGAGCTGTTTTTT. Translated: CASSIPGLNTGELFF.

The rearrangement links TRBV18 to TRBJ2-1; D possibly corresponds to TRBD1 (5 bases). Germline V CDR1 and CDR2: KGHSH, LQKENI. The CDR3 has 14 amino acids. V dropped 3 bases and J dropped 4 bases, with 10 bases sitting between them. Written as DNA, the CDR3 is TGTGCCAGCTCACCGACAGTCCCTTACAATGAGCAGTTCTTC. This translates into CASSPTVPYNEQFF.

The V call is TRBV5-1, the J call TRBJ2-3; 7 bases are shared with TRBD1. Looked up from germline, CDR1 is SGHRS and CDR2 is YFSETQ. V lost 6 bases, J lost 5 bases, and 12 bases stayed unmatched. The CDR3 has 15 amino acids. Here the CDR3 DNA reads TGCGCCAGCAAGTTCATCACAGGGGCGGAAGATACGCAGTATTTT. It codes for CASKFITGAEDTQYF.

V is TRBV28 and J is TRBJ1-1; a possible D gene is TRBD1 (5 bases). V was trimmed by 2 bases and J by 2 bases, leaving 12 bases between them. CDR3 length: 15 residues. The germline V gene encodes CDR1 MDHEN and CDR2 SYDVKM. CDR3: CASSLRGGTNTEAFF. Written as DNA, the CDR3 is TGTGCCAGCAGTTTACGTGGGGGGACCAACACTGAAGCTTTCTTT.